The next 7 T cell receptor beta chains were all read from a single sample in a study of beta chain features in type 1 diabetes. Of the isolated RNA, all was reverse transcribed, and so the sequenced material was expressed TCRB transcripts. Data came from immunoSEQ multiplex PCR; TCRdb stores just in-frame clones and leaves some out. The table lists 300,000 to 400,000 clones, approximately 8% of them singletons. The source material was central memory CD4+ T cells from blood. These receptor sequences come from a woman under 30 in good health.

V is TRBV19 and J is TRBJ1-5; a weak D match, TRBD1 (5 bases). Trimming took 4 bases from V and 4 from J, leaving 11 bases between them. CDR1 is LNHDA and CDR2 is SQIVND in the germline V gene (reference sequence). This CDR3 has 14 amino acids. The CDR3 reads CASSTGNRNQPQHF. The CDR3 bases are TGTGCCAGTAGTACCGGGAACAGGAATCAGCCCCAGCATTTT.

V usage is TRBV29-1 and J usage is TRBJ2-1; tentative D call: TRBD2 (6 bases). The CDR3 runs to 13 residues. V dropped 4 bases and J dropped 0 bases, with 7 bases sitting between them. Germline V lookup: CDR1 SQVTM, CDR2 ANQGSEA. CDR3 residues: CSVGSGSYNEQFF. The CDR3 bases are TGCAGCGTTGGTAGCGGCTCCTACAATGAGCAGTTCTTC.

This clone appeared a few times. The CDR3 sequence is CASSHFRFEQYF. For the CDR3, the DNA is TGTGCCAGCAGCCATTTTCGGTTCGAGCAGTACTTC. This sequence joins TRBV14 and TRBJ2-7; D gene ambiguous. V lost 3 bases and J 6 bases, leaving 9 bases between the germline ends. Germline V gene lookup returns CDR1 SGHDN and CDR2 FVKESK. This CDR3 contains 12 residues.

The V and J genes are TRBV4-2 and TRBJ2-7; 7 positions agree with TRBD2. Per germline, CDR1 LGHNA and CDR2 YNFKEQ. This CDR3 region has 15 residues. The ends lost 0 bases at V and 2 bases at J; junction bases unmatched: 4. CDR3 protein: CASSQDNLAAYEQYF. The CDR3 nucleotides are TGTGCCAGCAGCCAAGATAACCTAGCGGCCTACGAGCAGTACTTC.

J is TRBJ2-5 and V is TRBV25-1; D ambiguous. The closer fit of TRBJ2-7 to the DNA end suggests the J call may be wrong. The CDR3 has 14 amino acids. Per germline, CDR1 MGHDK and CDR2 SYGVNS. The CDR3 reads CASSGTFSSYEQYF. DNA for the CDR3: TGTGCCAGCAGTGGTACCTTCAGCTCCTACGAGCAGTACTTC.

This clone was seen more than once but under ten times. This chain joins TRBV5-5 and TRBJ1-2, with a possible D match to TRBD1 (6 bases). In germline, CDR1 is SGHKS, CDR2 YYEKEE (reference sequence). This CDR3 spans 15 amino acids. V gave up 4 bases and J gave up 4 bases, with 17 bases separating them. This chain's CDR3 is CASSTTGFGGYGYTF. CDR3 DNA: TGTGCCAGCAGCACAACAGGGTTTGGGGGCTATGGCTACACCTTC. Complete variable domain (other parts from reference TRBV5-5 and TRBJ1-2): DAGVTQSPTHLIKTRGQQVTLRCSPISGHKSVSWYQQVLGQGPQFIFQYYEKEERGRGNFPDRFSARQFPNYSSELNVNALLLGDSALYLCASSTTGFGGYGYTFGSGTRLTVV.

This chain joins TRBV6-5 and TRBJ2-7; 8 bases align to TRBD1. The V gene end was trimmed by 4 bases and the J gene end by 3 bases; junction bases not matched to a gene: 5. This CDR3 contains 14 residues. CDR1 is MNHEY and CDR2 is SVGAGI in the germline V gene. This chain's CDR3 is CASSLSGGRYEQYF. The CDR3 region has the DNA TGTGCCAGCAGTTTGTCAGGGGGCCGCTACGAGCAGTACTTC.